Listed below are T cell receptor beta chains from one sample, sequenced in a study of blood T cells in healthy people across ages. TCRdb analysed the 5' RACE reads with MiXCR anew, one entry per CDR3 protein. The sample carries 600,000 to 1,000,000 distinct CDR3 sequences, 58% recorded once. Sequencing used blood. The receptors were gathered from a man aged 30-40 years in good health. Both conserved end residues are part of each CDR3. D genes are given only for firm matches. Part of the rows lack a size; the others show once, few, many or a class for expanded clones.

d_call	clone_size	j_call	v_call	cdr3_nt	cdr3_aa
NA	NA	TRBJ2-5	TRBV7-9	TGTGCCAGCAGCCACCCTGGGTACCAAGAGACCCAGTACTTC	CASSHPGYQETQYF
NA	once	TRBJ1-2	TRBV7-2	TGTGCCAGCAGCTTAGAGGCAGCGACGGCGAACTATGGCTACACCTTC	CASSLEAATANYGYTF
TRBD2	NA	TRBJ2-1	TRBV28	TGTGCCAGCAGTTTCGGGGCCGAAAGCGGGATCCTTTACAATGAGCAGTTCTTC	CASSFGAESGILYNEQFF
TRBD1	few	TRBJ2-7	TRBV28	TGTGCCAGCAGTTTATGGGGGACAGGCTCCTACGAGCAGTACTTC	CASSLWGTGSYEQYF
NA	NA	TRBJ2-5	TRBV5-1	TGCGCCAGCAGCTTGGTCCCGAAGGAGACCCAGTACTTC	CASSLVPKETQYF
TRBD2	few	TRBJ2-3	TRBV5-1	TGCGCCAGCAGCTTGCTGGGGGGGACCCCCACTAGCACAGATACGCAGTATTTT	CASSLLGGTPTSTDTQYF
TRBD2	NA	TRBJ2-1	TRBV20-1	TGCAGTGCTAGTTCGGCGGGGGGGTTTCAATGGGAGCAGTTCTTC	CSASSAGGFQWEQFF
NA	NA	TRBJ2-1	TRBV6-2/TRBV6-3	TGTGCCACCTGGGGAACAACTTACAATGAGCAGTTCTTC	CATWGTTYNEQFF
NA	NA	TRBJ1-1	TRBV6-1	TGTGCCAGCACCCAAGTGGGAGCTTTCTTT	CASTQVGAFF
NA	NA	TRBJ2-7	TRBV7-9	TGTGCCAGCAGCCCATTCGTGGGGGGAGATTCTAACGAGCAGTACTTC	CASSPFVGGDSNEQYF
TRBD2	NA	TRBJ2-1	TRBV20-1	TGCAGTGCTAGATCCCCTAGCGGGGATGAGCAGTTCTTC	CSARSPSGDEQFF
NA	NA	TRBJ1-2	TRBV20-1	TGCAGTGCTAGAGGCGAATCTTATGGCTACACCTTC	CSARGESYGYTF
NA	NA	TRBJ1-1	TRBV7-2	TGTGCCAGCAGCTTAGTTCCGGAGAACACTGAAGCTTTCTTT	CASSLVPENTEAFF
TRBD2	NA	TRBJ2-5	TRBV12-3/TRBV12-4	TGTGCCAGCAGTTTCAAGGGAGCGGGGCAAGAGACCCAGTACTTC	CASSFKGAGQETQYF
TRBD2	NA	TRBJ2-4	TRBV6-7	TGTGCCAGCACCCAAGGTTACAGTTTCCGCGGGGAACTAGCGGGAGTTGGCGTTGAGCAGTACTTC	CASTQGYSFRGELAGVGVEQYF
NA	NA	TRBJ2-3	TRBV20-1	TGCAGTGCTAGGATGACAGGTCGGGGAATTGGTCACACAGATACGCAGTATTTT	CSARMTGRGIGHTDTQYF
NA	NA	TRBJ1-2	TRBV20-1	TGCAGTGCGCCCGGGGCGGTCGACTATGGCTACACCTTC	CSAPGAVDYGYTF
TRBD2	few	TRBJ2-1	TRBV7-2	TGTGCCAGCAGCTTTTTAGCGGGGGGGAGGATCAATGAGCAGTTCTTC	CASSFLAGGRINEQFF
TRBD2	many	TRBJ2-4	TRBV4-2	TGTGCCAGCACCTGGGAGGGCATTCAGTACTTC	CASTWEGIQYF
NA	NA	TRBJ2-4	TRBV18	TGTGCCAGCTCACAAGAACAGGGAATCGTAACCAAAAACATTCAGTACTTC	CASSQEQGIVTKNIQYF
TRBD1	few	TRBJ2-7	TRBV7-2	TGTGCCAGCAGCTTCCGGGACAGGCCAACCTACGAGCAGTACTTC	CASSFRDRPTYEQYF
NA	NA	TRBJ2-5	TRBV6-1	TGTGCCAGCATATCCGACGGGGGACGGGAGACCCAGTACTTC	CASISDGGRETQYF
TRBD1	NA	TRBJ2-7	TRBV4-1	TGCGCCAGCAGCCCCTACTGGGACAGGGGCTCCTACGAGCAGTACTTC	CASSPYWDRGSYEQYF
NA	many	TRBJ2-5	TRBV20-1	TGCAGTGCTAGAGATGCGGGGCTTGAGACCCAGTACTTC	CSARDAGLETQYF
TRBD2	few	TRBJ2-7	TRBV20-1	TGCAGTGCCCTCCGGACTAGCGGTACCTACGAGCAGTACTTC	CSALRTSGTYEQYF
TRBD2	many	TRBJ2-7	TRBV10-3	TGTGCCATCAGTGGGGGACTAGCGGGAGGCGAGCAGTACTTC	CAISGGLAGGEQYF
TRBD2	NA	TRBJ2-1	TRBV20-1	TGCAGTGCGGGCGGGAGCGAGAACAATGAGCAGTTCTTC	CSAGGSENNEQFF
NA	NA	TRBJ2-2	TRBV20-1	TGCAGTGTTAGAGGGGGGGGACAGACCTCGAACACCGGGGAGCTGTTTTTT	CSVRGGGQTSNTGELFF
NA	NA	TRBJ1-2	TRBV6-5	TGTGCCAGCAGTTACTCGTTCTCCGGGGGTCGGGGCTACACCTTC	CASSYSFSGGRGYTF
TRBD1	NA	TRBJ2-7	TRBV15	TGTGCCACCAGCAGAGACCGGACAGGGCAGAAGCAGTACTTC	CATSRDRTGQKQYF
TRBD2	NA	TRBJ2-1	TRBV4-2	TGTGCCAGCAGCCTTTACGTAGCGGGGGGGCCCGTTGAGCAGTTCTTC	CASSLYVAGGPVEQFF
NA	NA	TRBJ1-4	TRBV20-1	TGCAGTGCTTCCCTCAGTAGGACGACTAATGAAAAACTGTTTTTT	CSASLSRTTNEKLFF
NA	NA	TRBJ2-1	TRBV7-9	TGTGCCAGCAGCTTAGCTGGAATGCGATTCAATGAGCAGTTCTTC	CASSLAGMRFNEQFF
NA	once	TRBJ2-7	TRBV7-3	TGTGCCAGCAGCTTTTCCCCAGCGGGCTGTTTAGATGGGCAGTACTTC	CASSFSPAGCLDGQYF
TRBD2	NA	TRBJ2-2	TRBV20-1	TGCAGTGTCCCGTGGGCGGGAGGAGGCACCGGGGAGCTGTTTTTT	CSVPWAGGGTGELFF
TRBD1	NA	TRBJ1-2	TRBV7-9	TGTGCCAGCACCTCACCGGGACAGGGCTATGGCTACACCTTC	CASTSPGQGYGYTF
NA	NA	TRBJ2-3	TRBV7-3	TGTGCCAGCAGCTTAAGGGGTTCCACGGGAGATACGCAGTATTTT	CASSLRGSTGDTQYF
TRBD2	many	TRBJ2-7	TRBV7-2	TGTGCCAGCAGCCCTCGGACTAGCGCGTACGAGCAGTACTTC	CASSPRTSAYEQYF
TRBD2	NA	TRBJ2-7	TRBV20-1	TGCAGTGCTATGAGTTGGAGCGGGACCTACGAGCAGTACTTC	CSAMSWSGTYEQYF
TRBD2	NA	TRBJ2-7	TRBV4-3	TGCGCCAGCAGCCAAGGATCGCTAGCGGGAGTCTACGAGCAGTACTTC	CASSQGSLAGVYEQYF
NA	NA	TRBJ2-2	TRBV7-6	TGTGCCAGCAGCGAAGCGGCAGGGGCCGTCACCGGGGAGCTGTTTTTT	CASSEAAGAVTGELFF
NA	NA	TRBJ2-1	TRBV4-3	TGCGCCAGCAGCCACCAACGGTACAATGAGCAGTTCTTC	CASSHQRYNEQFF
NA	NA	TRBJ1-2	TRBV4-2	TGTGCCAGCAGCCATACGTATAGCGATGGCTACACCTTC	CASSHTYSDGYTF
TRBD1	NA	TRBJ2-1	TRBV20-1	TGCAGTGGAGACCGGACAGGGAACAATGAGCAGTTCTTC	CSGDRTGNNEQFF
NA	few	TRBJ2-7	TRBV7-3	TGTGCCAGCAGCTCTAGCCACCCACCCTACGAGCAGTACTTC	CASSSSHPPYEQYF
TRBD2	NA	TRBJ2-1	TRBV29-1	TGCAGCGTTGAAGGGTGGGAGGGCTCGTACAATGAGCAGTTCTTC	CSVEGWEGSYNEQFF
NA	NA	TRBJ1-4	TRBV20-1	TGCAGTGCTAGAGATAGCGAGAAACTGTTTTTT	CSARDSEKLFF
NA	NA	TRBJ2-3	TRBV10-3	TGTGCCATCAGGGACGGCACAGATACGCAGTATTTT	CAIRDGTDTQYF
TRBD2	NA	TRBJ2-1	TRBV15	TGTGCCACCAGCAGAGATCCAGCCCTAGCGGGCGCCGGAGAGCAGTTCTTC	CATSRDPALAGAGEQFF
TRBD2	NA	TRBJ2-1	TRBV5-1	TGCGCCAGCAGCTTGGCTAGCGGGGGAAGGAACAATGAGCAGTTCTTC	CASSLASGGRNNEQFF
NA	NA	TRBJ1-5	TRBV15	TGTGCCACCAGCGTCAGGAGGGAGGCTCAGCCCCAGCATTTT	CATSVRREAQPQHF
NA	NA	TRBJ1-5	TRBV7-8	TGTGCCAGCAGCTCCACACGGAGGGGGGGAACCCACAATCAGCCCCAGCATTTT	CASSSTRRGGTHNQPQHF
TRBD1	NA	TRBJ2-1	TRBV10-3	TGTGCCATCAGTGAGAAGGACAGGTACAATGAGCAGTTCTTC	CAISEKDRYNEQFF
NA	NA	TRBJ2-1	TRBV5-1	TGCGCCAGCAGTCTACCCTATGACAGCAATGAGCAGTTCTTC	CASSLPYDSNEQFF
NA	few	TRBJ2-7	TRBV27	TGTGCCAGCAGTGCATCGACGGACTTCTACGAGCAGTACTTC	CASSASTDFYEQYF
TRBD2	NA	TRBJ2-1	TRBV5-1	TGCGCCAGCAGCTCGAATAGCGGGGGGGCTGTCGACAATGAGCAGTTCTTC	CASSSNSGGAVDNEQFF
NA	NA	TRBJ2-3	TRBV7-7	TGTGCTAGCAGCTTAGCGCCTTGGTCGAGCGAGCAAACAGATACGCAGTATTTT	CASSLAPWSSEQTDTQYF
NA	NA	TRBJ2-3	TRBV19	TGTGCCAGTAGCCCGCCGGGGGTCCCAGATACGCAGTATTTT	CASSPPGVPDTQYF
NA	NA	TRBJ2-5	TRBV4-1	TGCGCCAGCAGCCAAGAATCCGGCTCGGAGACCCAGTACTTC	CASSQESGSETQYF
NA	NA	TRBJ1-6	TRBV20-1	TGCAGTGCTAGCGGACAGCTCTATAATTCACCCCTCCACTTT	CSASGQLYNSPLHF